The sequence of this T cell receptor (beta chain) was determined in a study of blood T cell repertoires in COVID-19. This clone was observed a few times. The repertoire was sequenced with immunoSEQ multiplex PCR; TCRdb's copy has only in-frame clones and lacks some. The sample includes fewer than 200,000 clones, roughly 80% of them seen just once. The CDR3 is 13 residues long. V was clipped by 2 bases and J by 7 bases, with 9 bases between them. Germline V CDR1 and CDR2: SGHDN, FVKESK. The chain has TRBV14 and TRBJ1-5; possibly TRBD1 for D (6 bases). The sequenced sample was peripheral blood. The sequence derives from a woman in her 70s with COVID-19, enrolled during active disease. The CDR3 is CASSQQQGQPQHF. The CDR3 nucleotides are TGTGCCAGCAGCCAACAACAGGGACAGCCCCAGCATTTT.